This T cell receptor beta chain appears in the sequencing data of a study of control samples from healthy donors and cancer patients. V shed 6 bases and J 6 bases; nucleotides not matched to a gene: 10. The CDR3 totals 14 residues. Germline values: CDR1 KGHDR, CDR2 SFDVKD. TCRdb's copy holds only in-frame clones and misses some; the assay was immunoSEQ multiplex PCR. The sample includes under 80,000 clones, 94% of them seen just once. Sequences were obtained from blood. This TCR was sampled from a woman aged 40 to 55 in good health. The J gene is TRBJ2-7, the V gene TRBV24-1; 7 bases map to TRBD1. In DNA, the CDR3 is TGTGCCACCAGTTCTGACAGGGTCTTCGGCGAGCAGTACTTC. Encoded protein: CATSSDRVFGEQYF.